Listed here are 5 T cell receptor beta chains from one sample, sequenced in a study of blood T cell repertoires in COVID-19. Assay used: immunoSEQ multiplex PCR; TCRdb lists only in-frame clones, some missing. The sample carries 66,000 or so clones, 80% recorded once. Sequencing input: peripheral blood. Receptors were obtained from a human donor in a cohort sampled during active COVID-19.

The V call is TRBV23-1, the J call TRBJ2-2, with 12 bases identical to TRBD2. TRBV23-1 is labeled an ORF, and its function is uncertain. V lost 0 bases to trimming and J lost 4 bases; unmatched junction nucleotides: 9. This CDR3 has 19 residues. The CDR3 DNA is TGCGCCAGCAGTCAATCTTGGCCTAGCGGGAGGGCGGGCACCGGGGAGCTGTTTTTT. It specifies CASSQSWPSGRAGTGELFF.

The rearrangement uses TRBV6-5 and TRBJ1-5, with 12 nucleotides matching TRBD1. Germline values: CDR1 MNHEY, CDR2 SVGAGI. CDR3 length: 15 amino acids. V shed 6 bases and J 5 bases; nucleotides not matched to a gene: 5. The CDR3 DNA is TGTGCCAGCAGCTCCGGGACAGGGGGCGATCAGCCCCAGCATTTT. Translating gives CASSSGTGGDQPQHF.

This chain uses TRBV28 with TRBJ2-1; D unresolved. The CDR3 length is 16 residues. Between the trimmed V and J ends, which lost 3 bases and 0 bases, there was a span of 12 bases. Germline CDR1 MDHEN, CDR2 SYDVKM. Written as DNA, the CDR3 is TGTGCCAGCAGTTTTCTGTACAGCCACTCCTACAATGAGCAGTTCTTC. Amino acids: CASSFLYSHSYNEQFF. The complete variable domain, with remaining parts taken from reference TRBV28 and TRBJ2-1, reads DVKVTQSSRYLVKRTGEKVFLECVQDMDHENMFWYRQDPGLGLRLIYFSYDVKMKEKGDIPEGYSVSREKKERFSLILESASTNQTSMYLCASSFLYSHSYNEQFFGPGTRLTVL.

The chain uses TRBV15 and TRBJ2-7, with D possibly being TRBD2 (6 bases). The length of the CDR3 is 12 residues. Germline V lookup: CDR1 LNHNV, CDR2 YYDKDF (reference sequence). With 5 bases removed from V and 3 bases from J, the gap between germline ends came to 8 bases. The CDR3, as DNA: TGTGCCACCAGCGCCGGGGGCTACGAGCAGTACTTC. Protein sequence: CATSAGGYEQYF. The full variable domain, its missing parts supplied by reference TRBV15 and TRBJ2-7, is DAMVIQNPRYQVTQFGKPVTLSCSQTLNHNVMYWYQQKSSQAPKLLFHYYDKDFNNEADTPDNFQSRRPNTSFCFLDIRSPGLGDTAMYLCATSAGGYEQYFGPGTRLTVT.

On this clone itself: Additional DNA sequences in this sample encode the identical CDR3. The chain is built from TRBV9 and TRBJ2-1; TRBD1 might be the D (5 bases). CDR3 size: 13 residues. CDR1 is SGDLS, CDR2 YYNGEE, per germline. Trimming left V 2 bases short and J 6 bases short, with 9 bases between. The chain's CDR3 is CASSVGQFNEQFF. CDR3 in DNA: TGTGCCAGCAGCGTGGGGCAGTTCAATGAGCAGTTCTTC. The full variable domain, with the rest looked up from reference TRBV9 and TRBJ2-1, is DSGVTQTPKHLITATGQRVTLRCSPRSGDLSVYWYQQSLDQGLQFLIQYYNGEERAKGNILERFSAQQFPDLHSELNLSSLELGDSALYFCASSVGQFNEQFFGPGTRLTVL.